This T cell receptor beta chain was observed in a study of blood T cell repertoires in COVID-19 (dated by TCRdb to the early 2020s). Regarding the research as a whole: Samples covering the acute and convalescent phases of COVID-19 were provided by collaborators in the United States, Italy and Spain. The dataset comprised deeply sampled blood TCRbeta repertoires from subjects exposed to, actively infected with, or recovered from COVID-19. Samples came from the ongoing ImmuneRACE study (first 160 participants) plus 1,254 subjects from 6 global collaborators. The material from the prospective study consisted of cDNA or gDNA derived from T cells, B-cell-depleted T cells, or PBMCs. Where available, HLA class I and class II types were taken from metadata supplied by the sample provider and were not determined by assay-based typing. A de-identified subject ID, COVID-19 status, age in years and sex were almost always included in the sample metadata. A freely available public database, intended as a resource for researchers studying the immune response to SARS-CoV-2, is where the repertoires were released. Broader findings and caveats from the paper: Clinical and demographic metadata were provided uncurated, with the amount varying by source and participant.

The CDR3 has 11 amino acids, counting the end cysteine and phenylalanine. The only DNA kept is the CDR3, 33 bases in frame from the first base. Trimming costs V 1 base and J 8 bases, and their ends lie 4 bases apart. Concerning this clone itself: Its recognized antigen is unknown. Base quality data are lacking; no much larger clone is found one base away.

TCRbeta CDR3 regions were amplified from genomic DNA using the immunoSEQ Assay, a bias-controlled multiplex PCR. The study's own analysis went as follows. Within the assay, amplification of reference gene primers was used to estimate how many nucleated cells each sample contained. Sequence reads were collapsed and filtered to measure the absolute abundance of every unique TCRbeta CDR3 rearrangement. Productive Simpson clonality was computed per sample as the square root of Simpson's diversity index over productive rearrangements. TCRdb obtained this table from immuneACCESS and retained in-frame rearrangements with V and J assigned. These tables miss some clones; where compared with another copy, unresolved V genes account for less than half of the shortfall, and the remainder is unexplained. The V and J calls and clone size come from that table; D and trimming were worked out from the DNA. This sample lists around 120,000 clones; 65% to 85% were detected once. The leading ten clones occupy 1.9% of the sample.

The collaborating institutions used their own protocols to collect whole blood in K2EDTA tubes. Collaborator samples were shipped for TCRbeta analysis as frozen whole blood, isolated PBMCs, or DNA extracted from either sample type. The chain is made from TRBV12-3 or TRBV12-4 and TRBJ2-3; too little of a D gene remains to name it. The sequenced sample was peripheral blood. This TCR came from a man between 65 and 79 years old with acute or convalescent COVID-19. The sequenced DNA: TGTGCCAGCAGTTTAGGGCCTACGCAGTATTTT. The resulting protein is CASSLGPTQYF.